The 3 T cell receptor beta chains presented below share a single source sample, sequenced in a study of T-cell memory formation after mild COVID-19. TCRdb re-called the 5' RACE reads through MiXCR, storing one row per CDR3 protein. The sample holds some 88,000 distinct CDR3 sequences, approximately 23% seen once. The sequencing sample was made of PBMCs or a T cell subset sorted from them (not recorded which). The receptors here all came from a man aged 18 to 30 who had mild COVID-19 (a few samples of this study predate the infection). Cell type and time point are not known.

CDR3 loop: CASRGRDQLETQYF. The CDR3 nucleotides read TGCGCCAGCAGGGGTAGGGACCAGCTGGAGACCCAGTACTTC. The J gene is TRBJ2-5, the V gene TRBV4-1; D possibly uses TRBD1 or TRBD2 (5 bases each). Looked up from germline, CDR1 is MGHRA and CDR2 is YSYEKL. The length of the CDR3 is 14 residues. Trimming stripped 6 bases from V and 5 bases from J, with 16 bases between.

The chain links TRBV11-2 to TRBJ2-3; D uncertain. Trimming left V 5 bases short and J 4 bases short, with 10 bases between. The CDR3 extends over 13 amino acids. The germline V gene encodes CDR1 SGHAT and CDR2 FQNNGV. CDR3 sequence: CASSQIPADTQYF. The CDR3 bases are TGTGCCAGCAGCCAAATCCCCGCAGATACGCAGTATTTT. The full variable domain, with the rest looked up from reference TRBV11-2 and TRBJ2-3, is EAGVAQSPRYKIIEKRQSVAFWCNPISGHATLYWYQQILGQGPKLLIQFQNNGVVDDSQLPKDRFSAERLKGVDSTLKIQPAKLEDSAVYLCASSQIPADTQYFGPGTRLTVL.

This clonotype turned up a few times. This sequence joins TRBV4-2 and TRBJ2-1, with TRBD2 as a possible D gene (5 bases). The CDR3 covers 15 residues. In germline, CDR1 is LGHNA, CDR2 YNFKEQ. V dropped 0 bases and J dropped 6 bases, with 12 bases sitting between them. Here the CDR3 DNA reads TGTGCCAGCAGCCAAGATAATGGAGGCCCCAATGAGCAGTTCTTC. Protein sequence: CASSQDNGGPNEQFF.